What follows is one TCR beta chain and its context. The sample belongs to a study of blood T cell repertoires in COVID-19. Study summary: COVID-19 samples, acute and convalescent, were from the United States, Italy and Spain. The analysed material was cDNA or gDNA that came from T cells, B-cell-depleted T cells, or PBMCs.

Original analysis: Amplified reference gene primers provided the basis for estimating nucleated cell counts. Sequenced by immunoSEQ multiplex PCR; TCRdb stores in-frame clones only, minus some. That table is the source of V, J and clone size, and D and trimming were worked out from the DNA. The sample lists more than 300,000 clones, 70% to 90% occurring once. One Seattle source followed patients from active infection through their disease course. This CDR3 is built from 17 residues. Germline loops: CDR1 KGHSH, CDR2 LQKENI. Trimming took 5 bases from V and 0 from J; bases not matched to a gene: 11. The specimen was peripheral blood. The source is a woman aged 25 to 45 with COVID-19, enrolled during active disease. The rearrangement links TRBV18 to TRBJ1-2; 8 positions agree with TRBD1. The CDR3 region is CASSGLTGVSANYGYTF. As DNA, the CDR3 is TGTGCCAGCTCAGGTTTGACAGGGGTTTCCGCTAACTATGGCTACACCTTC.